The 30 T cell receptor beta chains reported below all come from one sample, sequenced in a study of T-cell reconstitution after alpha-beta-depleted transplantation in children. Unique molecular identifiers were used in preparing the TCRbeta library. TCRdb re-analysed the PCR reads in MiXCR, keeping a single row per CDR3 protein. The sample consists of approximately 130,000 distinct CDR3 sequences, about 9.5% of them appearing once. The sample in question was PBMCs, mostly from graft donor cells, obtained 180 days after TCRalphabeta/CD19-depleted stem cell transplant. Source of these receptors: a girl under two years old who had a stem cell transplant for combined immunodeficiency, so the T cells may come from the graft donor.

In this sample, this clonotype turned up a few times. The chain joins TRBV7-8 to TRBJ2-7; 8 nucleotides match TRBD2. V lost 11 bases and J lost 6; bases outside the gene matches: 9. The length of the CDR3 is 12 residues. Germline CDR1 and CDR2: SGHVS and FQNEAQ. CDR3: CASGGLFGEQYF. In DNA, the CDR3 is TGTGCCTCGGGGGGGCTCTTCGGCGAGCAGTACTTC.

This chain links TRBV7-8 with TRBJ2-1; unclear D gene. This CDR3 region has 14 residues. CDR1 and CDR2 from the germline V gene are SGHVS and FQNEAQ. V lost 5 bases, J lost 6 bases, and 14 bases lay in between. CDR3 sequence (DNA): TGTGCCAGCAGCCGGAAATGGAGTTCCAATGAGCAGTTCTTC. It yields the protein CASSRKWSSNEQFF. Full variable domain (remainder filled in from reference TRBV7-8 and TRBJ2-1): GAGVSQSPRYKVAKRGQDVALRCDPISGHVSLFWYQQALGQGPEFLTYFQNEAQLDKSGLPSDRFFAERPEGSVSTLKIQRTQQEDSAVYLCASSRKWSSNEQFFGPGTRLTVL.

As concerns this clonotype: One end of the junction is discordant with germline, which a read error may explain. The chain carries TRBV5-1 and TRBJ2-3; weak D call: TRBD2 (6 bases). Germline CDR1 is SGHRS and CDR2 is YFSETQ. The CDR3 spans 14 residues. The CDR3 reads CVSSLGTATDTQYF. As DNA, the CDR3 is TGCGTCAGCAGCCTCGGGACTGCCACAGATACGCAGTATTTT. The variable domain in full, with the rest retrieved from reference TRBV5-1 and TRBJ2-3, is KAGVTQTPRYLIKTRGQQVTLSCSPISGHRSVSWYQQTPGQGLQFLFEYFSETQRNKGNFPGRFSGRQFSNSRSEMNVSTLELGDSALYLCVSSLGTATDTQYFGPGTRLTVL.

This clonotype showed up just a few times. This sequence joins TRBV18 and TRBJ2-1, with TRBD1 as a possible D gene (6 bases). Germline V CDR1 and CDR2: KGHSH, LQKENI. The V and J ends lost 6 bases and 1 base respectively, with 25 bases between them. This CDR3 region has 19 residues. The CDR3 DNA follows: TGTGCCAGCTCCCGCTCCCATCGACAGGAGAAGAGGTCCTACAATGAGCAGTTCTTC. Encoded protein: CASSRSHRQEKRSYNEQFF. The full variable domain, completed using reference TRBV18 and TRBJ2-1, is NAGVMQNPRHLVRRRGQEARLRCSPMKGHSHVYWYRQLPEEGLKFMVYLQKENIIDESGMPKERFSAEFPKEGPSILRIQQVVRGDSAAYFCASSRSHRQEKRSYNEQFFGPGTRLTVL.

This clonotype turned up a few times. The chain joins TRBV9 to TRBJ2-2; no clear D gene. Trimming took off 0 bases at V and 9 bases at J, with 12 bases between the two ends. The CDR3 loop spans 14 amino acids. In germline, CDR1 is SGDLS, CDR2 YYNGEE. For the CDR3, the DNA is TGTGCCAGCAGCGTAGTGGTGCATAGCAGGGAGCTGTTTTTT. This translates into CASSVVVHSRELFF.

This rearrangement joins TRBV7-2 to TRBJ2-7, with D possibly called TRBD1 or TRBD2 (5 bases each). The V end was cut by 4 bases, the J end by 3 bases, with 13 bases between. This CDR3 comprises 14 residues. Per germline, CDR1 SGHTA and CDR2 FQGNSA. This chain's CDR3 is CASSSRDRYYEQYF. The DNA of the CDR3 is TGTGCCAGCAGCTCCCGGGACCGCTACTACGAGCAGTACTTC. The variable domain in full, with the rest retrieved from reference TRBV7-2 and TRBJ2-7, is GAGVSQSPSNKVTEKGKDVELRCDPISGHTALYWYRQSLGQGLEFLIYFQGNSAPDKSGLPSDRFSAERTGGSVSTLTIQRTQQEDSAVYLCASSSRDRYYEQYFGPGTRLTVT.

The chain recombines TRBV20-1 with TRBJ2-7, with TRBD1 matching 8 bases. The CDR3 is made up of 15 amino acids. Trimming cost V 0 bases and J 2 bases; bases outside gene matches: 6. CDR1 and CDR2 (germline): DFQATT, SNEGSKA (reference sequence). The CDR3 DNA reads as TGCAGTGCTAGAGATGGTTTGGACAGGGCCTACGAGCAGTACTTC. Residues: CSARDGLDRAYEQYF.

Here the CDR3 reads CAGRTSPYNEQFF. Here the CDR3 DNA reads TGTGCCGGTCGGACTAGCCCCTACAATGAGCAGTTCTTC. This rearrangement joins TRBV6-2 or TRBV6-3 to TRBJ2-1, with 8 bases aligning to TRBD2. V trimming: 11 bases; J trimming: 2 bases; junction bases outside the gene matches: 5. The CDR3 runs to 13 residues. Germline V lookup: CDR1 MNHEY, CDR2 SVGEGT.

This clonotype showed up just a few times. The chain combines TRBV12-3 or TRBV12-4 with TRBJ2-7; perhaps TRBD1 as D (6 bases). The CDR3 sequence is 16 residues long. Trimming cost V 3 bases and J 0 bases, with 15 bases left between them. CDR3 sequence reads: CASSLMSRGSSYEQYF. The DNA of the CDR3 is TGTGCCAGCAGTTTGATGTCCAGGGGCAGCTCCTACGAGCAGTACTTC.

In its sample, this clonotype was seen many times. The gene calls are TRBV20-1 and TRBJ2-3, with 15 bases that match TRBD2. The CDR3 totals 17 residues. Trimming at V came to 6 bases and at J to 2 bases, leaving 9 bases not matched to a gene. The germline V gene encodes CDR1 DFQATT and CDR2 SNEGSKA (reference sequence). This CDR3 reads CSAGLAGGLRSTDTQYF. CDR3 in DNA: TGCAGTGCCGGACTAGCGGGAGGGCTGAGGTCCACAGATACGCAGTATTTT.

The rearrangement uses TRBV28 and TRBJ2-7; 8 bases match TRBD1. CDR1 and CDR2 (germline): MDHEN, SYDVKM. This CDR3 region has 13 residues. V gave up 9 bases and J gave up 1 base; unmatched junction bases: 5. Written as DNA, the CDR3 is TGTGCCAGTCGCAGGGGGCGATCCTACGAGCAGTACTTC. Amino acids: CASRRGRSYEQYF.

In this sample, this clonotype turned up a few times. The J gene is TRBJ2-7, the V gene TRBV27, with D possibly matching TRBD2 (6 bases). This CDR3 is 15 amino acids long. Trimming pared 5 bases from V and 3 bases from J, leaving 17 bases between. The V gene's germline CDR1 is MNHEY and CDR2 SMNVEV (reference sequence). CDR3 coding DNA: TGTGCCAGCAGTCTCGGGCCTACGGGACTCTACGAGCAGTACTTC. Translation: CASSLGPTGLYEQYF.

This chain joins TRBV20-1 and TRBJ2-3, with D perhaps TRBD1 or TRBD2 (6 bases each). The CDR3 is 15 amino acids. The germline CDR1 and CDR2 sequences are DFQATT and SNEGSKA (reference sequence). V was cut by 3 bases and J by 3 bases, with 16 bases left in between. For the CDR3, the DNA is TGCAGTGCTAGGGGCCTGGGGGGCCGGACAGATACGCAGTATTTT. Encoded protein: CSARGLGGRTDTQYF.

This clonotype turned up a few times. The V call is TRBV5-6, the J call TRBJ2-2, with 7 bases that match TRBD1. The CDR3 extends over 16 amino acids. Germline values: CDR1 SGHDT, CDR2 YYEEEE. After removal of 2 bases from V and 6 bases from J, the junction contained 10 bases not matched to a gene. The CDR3 loop is CASSLGGPNLPGELFF. For the CDR3, the DNA is TGTGCCAGCAGCTTAGGGGGCCCCAATCTTCCCGGGGAGCTGTTTTTT.

The chain carries TRBV5-1 and TRBJ2-7, with TRBD1 matching over 7 bases. From germline, CDR1 is SGHRS and CDR2 YFSETQ. This CDR3 comprises 18 residues. Unmatched junction bases numbered 13, after V lost 0 bases and J lost 1 base. The CDR3 sequence is CASSLGPRGGRTSYEQYF. The DNA of the CDR3 is TGCGCCAGCAGCTTGGGGCCCCGAGGGGGCAGAACGTCCTACGAGCAGTACTTC.

The chain uses TRBV19 and TRBJ1-2; 9 bases agree with TRBD1. Germline V gene sequence: CDR1 LNHDA, CDR2 SQIVND (reference sequence). CDR3 size: 16 residues. Trimming cost V 5 bases and J 3 bases; bases outside gene matches: 10. The CDR3 coding sequence is TGTGCCAGTAGTGGGCCGGGGACAGGGCTTCACTATGGCTACACCTTC. The encoded protein is CASSGPGTGLHYGYTF.

This clonotype has more than one count but fewer than ten. This sequence joins TRBV29-1 and TRBJ1-2; 8 bases match TRBD1. This CDR3 is built from 13 residues. J gave up 3 bases and V 4 bases, and 4 bases lay outside the gene matches. Germline values: CDR1 SQVTM, CDR2 ANQGSEA. The CDR3 DNA is TGCAGCGTTGCCGACAGGGGTGACTATGGCTACACCTTC. The encoded protein is CSVADRGDYGYTF.

This clonotype was detected a few times. The rearrangement uses TRBV9 and TRBJ2-1; 10 bases are shared with TRBD2. J was trimmed by 8 bases and V by 0 bases; bases with no gene match: 8. This CDR3 comprises 16 residues. CDR1 is SGDLS, CDR2 YYNGEE, per germline. The CDR3 here is CASSVGTSGPFDEQFF. In DNA form, the CDR3 reads TGTGCCAGCAGCGTAGGGACTAGCGGTCCTTTCGATGAGCAGTTCTTC.

This chain connects TRBV7-2 to TRBJ2-3; 8 positions match TRBD2. Germline V CDR1 and CDR2: SGHTA, FQGNSA. The CDR3 totals 14 residues. V dropped 5 bases and J dropped 3; count of bases not matched to a gene: 4. CDR3 amino acids: CASSQGLVTDTQYF. Written as DNA, the CDR3 is TGTGCCAGCAGCCAGGGACTAGTAACAGATACGCAGTATTTT.

This clonotype appeared a few times. The rearrangement links TRBV5-1 to TRBJ2-7; D is tentatively TRBD1 or TRBD2 (5 bases each). CDR1 SGHRS and CDR2 YFSETQ come from the germline V gene. The CDR3 runs to 14 residues. Deletions cut 0 bases from V and 3 bases from J, with 10 bases between. The CDR3 DNA reads TGCGCCAGCAGCTTGGAACGGGGCATCTACGAGCAGTACTTC. Translated, it gives CASSLERGIYEQYF.

The DNA for the CDR3 is TGTGCCAGCAGGTCCGGGACGGTTTGGGATACGCAGTATTTT. It codes for CASRSGTVWDTQYF. V is TRBV12-3 or TRBV12-4 and J is TRBJ2-3; perhaps D is TRBD1 or TRBD2 (5 bases each). The CDR3 length is 14 residues. V was pared by 6 bases and J by 6 bases, with 16 bases between.

The chain is built from TRBV4-2 and TRBJ2-7; 9 bases are shared with TRBD1. The J segment lost 3 bases and the V segment lost 8 bases, leaving 11 bases of the junction unmatched. Germline values: CDR1 LGHNA, CDR2 YNFKEQ. This CDR3 contains 15 residues. The CDR3 nucleotides are TGTGCCAGCGGCCCGGGGACAGGGTTTTACTACGAGCAGTACTTC. This codes for CASGPGTGFYYEQYF.

The CDR3 coding sequence is TGTGCCAGCAGTTACTCGAACAGGGGTTTTTCAGAGACCCAGTACTTC. As protein: CASSYSNRGFSETQYF. This chain joins TRBV6-5 and TRBJ2-5, with 7 bases lining up with TRBD1. V lost 0 bases and J lost 4; bases outside the gene matches: 8. Germline-derived CDR1 and CDR2 are MNHEY and SVGAGI. This CDR3 is built from 16 residues.

The CDR3 bases are TGTGCCAGCAGTGTGGCTACCAGGTACCAAGAGACCCAGTACTTC. Protein: CASSVATRYQETQYF. The V call is TRBV2, the J call TRBJ2-5; no clear D. Trimming cost V 4 bases and J 0 bases, with 12 bases left between them. This CDR3 is built from 15 residues. Per germline, CDR1 SNHLY and CDR2 FYNNEI. The variable domain in full, with the rest retrieved from reference TRBV2 and TRBJ2-5, is EPEVTQTPSHQVTQMGQEVILRCVPISNHLYFYWYRQILGQKVEFLVSFYNNEISEKSEIFDDQFSVERPDGSNFTLKIRSTKLEDSAMYFCASSVATRYQETQYFGPGTRLLVL.

The CDR3 spells CASSLFDRVNSPLHF. The CDR3 DNA reads TGTGCCAGCAGCTTGTTTGACAGAGTAAATTCACCCCTCCACTTT. This chain joins TRBV5-5 and TRBJ1-6; perhaps TRBD1 as D (5 bases). In germline, CDR1 is SGHKS, CDR2 YYEKEE (reference sequence). The CDR3 has 15 residues. The V end lost 1 base, the J end lost 7 bases, and 12 bases lay between the germline ends.

This chain uses TRBV27 with TRBJ2-1, with no clear D. This CDR3 spans 16 amino acids. Deletions cut 4 bases from V and 0 bases from J, with 13 bases between. Germline V gene data show CDR1 as MNHEY and CDR2 as SMNVEV (reference sequence). CDR3 DNA sequence: TGTGCCAGCAGTTACATTAGTGAGAGCTCCTACAATGAGCAGTTCTTC. Its translation is CASSYISESSYNEQFF.

The chain links TRBV27 to TRBJ2-1; 14 bases match TRBD2. This CDR3 spans 20 amino acids. The germline V gene has CDR1 MNHEY and CDR2 SMNVEV (reference sequence). Trimming removed 0 bases from V and 3 bases from J; junction bases left unmatched: 10. DNA of the CDR3: TGTGCCAGCAGTTTATCAGGGAGGGGACTAGCGGGGGCGATCTACAATGAGCAGTTCTTC. Translating gives CASSLSGRGLAGAIYNEQFF.

This clonotype was recorded many times. The chain joins TRBV12-3 or TRBV12-4 to TRBJ2-3; perhaps TRBD2 as D (5 bases). Trimming removed 3 bases from V and 1 base from J, with 11 bases in between. The CDR3 has 15 residues. Written as DNA, the CDR3 is TGTGCCAGCAGTTTCACTAGGTCCGGCACAGATACGCAGTATTTT. This encodes CASSFTRSGTDTQYF.

This clonotype was seen a few times. V usage is TRBV6-1 and J usage is TRBJ1-2, with D maybe TRBD1 (6 bases). Germline CDR1 reads MNHNS; CDR2 reads SASEGT. The CDR3 extends over 14 amino acids. Trimming cost V 6 bases and J 7 bases, with 18 bases left between them. CDR3 sequence: CASRDGGRQFGYTF. In DNA, the CDR3 is TGTGCCAGCAGAGACGGGGGGCGTCAATTTGGCTACACCTTC.

V and J are TRBV14 and TRBJ2-6; no clear D gene. The germline V gene has CDR1 SGHDN and CDR2 FVKESK. The CDR3 runs 16 residues. V lost 1 base and J 2 bases, leaving 9 bases between the germline ends. CDR3 sequence (DNA): TGTGCCAGCAGCCAAGGACCCATCGCTGGGGCCAACGTCCTGACTTTC. Protein sequence: CASSQGPIAGANVLTF.